A selection of T cell receptor beta chains follows, all from one sample in a study of blood T cell repertoires in COVID-19. Profiled with immunoSEQ multiplex PCR; TCRdb holds only in-frame clones, not every one. The sample lists 150,000 to 160,000 clones, roughly 80% seen once, with approximately 1.8% in the top ten. Sample: peripheral blood. The receptors derive from an older man with acute or convalescent COVID-19. Both conserved end residues are part of each CDR3. D genes are given only for firm matches. Size is omitted from some rows. Given values are once, few, many or a class for expanded clones.

abundance,j_gene,v_gene,d_gene,CDR3aa,CDR3nt
.,TRBJ2-2,TRBV10-3,TRBD1,CAISEGRGPIAGELFF,TGTGCCATCAGTGAGGGTAGGGGGCCTATCGCCGGGGAGCTGTTTTTT
.,TRBJ1-5,TRBV18,.,CASSPDLADNQPQHF,TGTGCCAGCTCACCAGATTTAGCGGATAATCAGCCCCAGCATTTT
.,TRBJ2-2,TRBV5-1,TRBD2,CASSLVAGVTGELFF,TGCGCCAGCAGCTTGGTAGCGGGGGTTACCGGGGAGCTGTTTTTT
.,TRBJ1-6,TRBV19,.,CASRADRYSPLHF,TGTGCCAGTAGGGCGGACAGATATTCACCCCTCCACTTT
.,TRBJ1-5,TRBV24-1,.,CATSDLGVGNQPQHF,TGTGCCACCAGTGATTTAGGGGTCGGCAATCAGCCCCAGCATTTT
.,TRBJ2-3,TRBV27,TRBD2,CASRQGLALDTQYF,TGTGCCAGCAGGCAAGGACTAGCGCTCGATACGCAGTATTTT
.,TRBJ2-3,TRBV28,TRBD2,CASSLQAAWTSGTDTQYF,TGTGCCAGCAGTTTACAGGCGGCTTGGACTAGCGGTACAGATACGCAGTATTTT
.,TRBJ2-7,TRBV5-5,.,CASSSFDRAGGYEQYF,TGTGCCAGCAGCTCCTTTGACAGGGCCGGGGGCTACGAGCAGTACTTC
.,TRBJ1-5,TRBV4-3,.,CASSQDLAEYSNQPQHF,TGCGCCAGCAGCCAGGATTTAGCGGAATACAGCAATCAGCCCCAGCATTTT
once,TRBJ2-3,TRBV5-1,TRBD1,CASSWQGTGAGGTDTQYF,TGCGCCAGCAGCTGGCAAGGGACAGGGGCCGGGGGCACAGATACGCAGTATTTT
.,TRBJ2-7,TRBV12-3/TRBV12-4,.,CAIRRRGEQYF,TGTGCCATCCGGCGTAGAGGCGAGCAGTACTTC
.,TRBJ1-2,TRBV5-5,TRBD1,CASSLQGRGQFGYTF,TGTGCCAGCAGCTTGCAGGGCAGGGGGCAATTTGGCTACACCTTC
.,TRBJ2-5,TRBV25-1,.,CASSASVGHRNF,TGTGCCAGCAGTGCATCGGTGGGACACAGGAACTTC
.,TRBJ1-2,TRBV7-3,TRBD1,CASSLTRDRDYGYTF,TGTGCCAGCAGCTTAACAAGGGACAGGGACTATGGCTACACCTTC
.,TRBJ1-2,TRBV7-8,.,CASSPLSYGYTF,TGTGCCAGCAGCCCCCTGTCCTATGGCTACACCTTC
.,TRBJ2-7,TRBV11-2,.,CASSSLRNSYEQYF,TGTGCCAGCAGCTCCTTGAGGAACTCCTACGAGCAGTACTTC
.,TRBJ2-3,TRBV11-2,TRBD1,CASSSGQATSTDTQYF,TGTGCCAGCAGCTCGGGACAGGCTACTAGCACAGATACGCAGTATTTT
once,TRBJ1-2,TRBV3-1/TRBV3-2,.,CASSPNRERNGYTF,TGTGCCAGCAGCCCCAACAGGGAAAGGAATGGCTACACCTTC
.,TRBJ1-6,TRBV3-1/TRBV3-2,TRBD1,CASSADRGLSPLHF,TGTGCCAGCAGCGCGGACAGGGGGCTGTCACCCCTCCACTTT
.,TRBJ2-1,TRBV5-1,TRBD2,CASSLALAGEYNEQFF,TGCGCCAGCAGCTTAGCACTAGCGGGGGAATACAATGAGCAGTTCTTC
.,TRBJ1-2,TRBV2,.,CASSDGQGLPDGYTF,TGTGCCAGCAGCGACGGGCAGGGCCTACCCGATGGCTACACCTTC
.,TRBJ1-2,TRBV12-3/TRBV12-4,TRBD1,CASSTGQNYGYTF,TGTGCCAGCAGCACGGGACAGAACTATGGCTACACCTTC
few,TRBJ1-1,TRBV28,.,CASSPPNILIYTEAFF,TGTGCCAGCAGTCCCCCCAACATCCTCATTTACACTGAAGCTTTCTTT
.,TRBJ2-3,TRBV24-1,TRBD2,CATSSGGADTQYF,TGTGCCACCAGTAGCGGGGGGGCAGATACGCAGTATTTT
.,TRBJ2-1,TRBV27,.,CASSFMVRVYNEQFF,TGTGCCAGCAGTTTTATGGTCAGGGTCTACAATGAGCAGTTCTTC
.,TRBJ2-3,TRBV13,TRBD2,CASSLGRLAGGPFGTDTQYF,TGTGCCAGCAGCTTAGGGCGACTAGCGGGGGGGCCATTTGGCACAGATACGCAGTATTTT
.,TRBJ2-5,TRBV5-1,.,CASSLDAGQETQYF,TGCGCCAGCAGCTTGGATGCGGGGCAAGAGACCCAGTACTTC